This entry lists 27 T cell receptor beta chains sequenced from one sample in a study of monozygotic twins with inflammatory bowel disease. Using the 5' RACE reads, TCRdb records one entry per CDR3 protein without DNA. This repertoire includes 200,000 to 250,000 distinct CDR3 sequences. Sequenced sample: blood. The receptor set was obtained from a human donor with ulcerative colitis or Crohn's disease, or a healthy co-twin of an affected twin (not recorded which).

The gene calls are TRBV5-1 and TRBJ1-2. Germline V CDR1 and CDR2: SGHRS, YFSETQ. The CDR3 runs 15 residues. The CDR3 here is CASRTEPPSNYGYTF.

This rearrangement joins TRBV6-1 to TRBJ2-7; there is no DNA to check the TCRdb D call of TRBD1. The germline V gene encodes CDR1 MNHNS and CDR2 SASEGT. The CDR3 spans 14 residues. CDR3 residues: CASSPGQNTYEQYF.

The rearrangement uses TRBV5-8 and TRBJ1-1. This CDR3 region has 15 residues. Germline V CDR1 and CDR2: SGHTS, YDEGEE. CDR3 sequence: CASSWGYRWNTEAFF.

The rearrangement joins TRBV20-1 to TRBJ1-2; TCRdb picks TRBD1, but there is no DNA to check that call. The CDR3 has 13 residues. CDR1 and CDR2 (germline): DFQATT, SNEGSKA (reference sequence). This CDR3 reads CSASQGFRYGYTF.

The gene calls are TRBV20-1 and TRBJ1-1; the TCRdb D gene call, TRBD1, has no DNA to confirm it. CDR3 length: 12 amino acids. Per germline, CDR1 DFQATT and CDR2 SNEGSKA (reference sequence). CDR3 protein: CSAYGQDLGAFF.

This chain connects TRBV7-9 to TRBJ2-3. The CDR3 loop spans 14 amino acids. The germline gives CDR1 SEHNR, CDR2 FQNEAQ (reference sequence). The CDR3 reads CASSMGLDTDTQYF.

J is TRBJ1-1 and V is TRBV29-1; TCRdb gives TRBD1 as the D gene, but with no DNA this cannot be confirmed. Germline-derived CDR1 and CDR2 are SQVTM and ANQGSEA. The CDR3 runs to 14 residues. CDR3 loop: CSAETGGGGTEAFF.

The gene calls are TRBV12-3 or TRBV12-4 and TRBJ2-5. The CDR3 spans 14 residues. CDR3 protein: CASSNFVSPETQYF.

The CDR3 loop is CASSLGVGDRGSETQYF. The rearrangement joins TRBV5-1 to TRBJ2-5; TCRdb selects TRBD1, and the lack of DNA leaves this call unchecked. Germline loops: CDR1 SGHRS, CDR2 YFSETQ. The CDR3 spans 17 residues.

The gene calls are TRBV5-4 and TRBJ2-3; TCRdb indicates TRBD2, and absent DNA this call remains unverified. Germline CDR1 SGHNT, CDR2 YYREEE (reference sequence). This CDR3 is built from 15 residues. The chain's CDR3 is CASSLRLAGSDTQYF.

The rearrangement uses TRBV10-3 and TRBJ2-1; checking the TCRdb D call of TRBD1 is not possible without DNA. CDR3 length: 15 amino acids. Germline V CDR1 and CDR2: ENHRY, SYGVKD. CDR3 sequence reads: CAISETGQAHNEQFF.

V gene TRBV5-6 combines with J gene TRBJ2-3; checking the TCRdb D call of TRBD1 is not possible without DNA. This CDR3 has 17 residues. Germline assignment: CDR1 SGHDT and CDR2 YYEEEE. The CDR3 region is CASSEGTGTGGTDTQYF.

The chain has TRBV5-6 and TRBJ2-2; TCRdb designates TRBD1, a call that cannot be tested without DNA. Germline V gives CDR1 SGHDT, CDR2 YYEEEE. CDR3 length: 20 residues. The CDR3 sequence: CASSYGPRQGWIERTGELFF.

The CDR3: CSTRGTDRNEQFF. V gene TRBV29-1 combines with J gene TRBJ2-1; TCRdb returns TRBD1, unconfirmable since there is no DNA. In germline, CDR1 is SQVTM, CDR2 ANQGSEA. The CDR3 spans 13 residues.

This chain connects TRBV9 to TRBJ2-2; the TCRdb call, TRBD1, lacks DNA for checking. Germline CDR1 and CDR2: SGDLS and YYNGEE. The CDR3 runs 14 residues. The CDR3 here is CASSVGGDTGELFF. Together with reference TRBV9 and TRBJ2-2, the CDR3 gives the full variable domain: DSGVTQTPKHLITATGQRVTLRCSPRSGDLSVYWYQQSLDQGLQFLIQYYNGEERAKGNILERFSAQQFPDLHSELNLSSLELGDSALYFCASSVGGDTGELFFGEGSRLTVL.

The chain uses TRBV7-3 and TRBJ2-2. The CDR3 extends over 14 amino acids. Germline CDR1 reads SGHTA; CDR2 reads FQGTGA. CDR3 region: CASSSQRLTGELFF.

J is TRBJ2-3 and V is TRBV7-2. CDR3 length: 15 residues. Germline CDR1 SGHTA, CDR2 FQGNSA. CDR3 sequence: CASSLGRVGTDTQYF.

The CDR3 region is CASRPRGDGETQYF. The chain carries TRBV5-1 and TRBJ2-5; without DNA, the TCRdb call of TRBD1 cannot be checked. CDR1 SGHRS and CDR2 YFSETQ come from the germline V gene. This CDR3 has 14 amino acids.

The J gene is TRBJ1-1, the V gene TRBV6-6; TCRdb's D call, TRBD1, is unchecked because there is no DNA. CDR1 and CDR2 from the germline V gene are MNHNY and SVGAGI (reference sequence). The length of the CDR3 is 12 residues. This CDR3 is CASSATVNEAFF.

This rearrangement joins TRBV5-6 to TRBJ2-3; TCRdb names TRBD1, which stays unverified in the absence of DNA. CDR1 is SGHDT and CDR2 is YYEEEE in the germline V gene. The CDR3 consists of 16 residues. The CDR3 protein is CASSLGWGRITDTQYF.

J is TRBJ2-5 and V is TRBV5-1. This CDR3 comprises 15 residues. Germline assignment: CDR1 SGHRS and CDR2 YFSETQ. The CDR3 loop is CASSLTLLYQETQYF.

V and J are TRBV29-1 and TRBJ2-3. The CDR3 is 11 residues long. CDR1 SQVTM and CDR2 ANQGSEA come from the germline V gene. CDR3 sequence: CSGGRTDTQYF.

J is TRBJ2-5 and V is TRBV7-9. Per the germline V gene, CDR1 is SEHNR and CDR2 is FQNEAQ (reference sequence). The CDR3 consists of 11 residues. The CDR3 sequence: CASSQEETQYF. The full variable domain, with the rest looked up from reference TRBV7-9 and TRBJ2-5, is DTGVSQNPRHKITKRGQNVTFRCDPISEHNRLYWYRQTLGQGPEFLTYFQNEAQLEKSRLLSDRFSAERPKGSFSTLEIQRTEQGDSAMYLCASSQEETQYFGPGTRLLVL.

This clonotype is classed as medium-sized by frequency. The chain is built from TRBV20-1 and TRBJ1-2; TCRdb's D call of TRBD1 is untestable without DNA. Germline assignment: CDR1 DFQATT and CDR2 SNEGSKA (reference sequence). This CDR3 spans 14 amino acids. The CDR3 protein is CSERGTGESYGYTF.

The CDR3 sequence is CATGQMVYNEQFF. The genes are TRBV10-3 and TRBJ2-1; TCRdb gives TRBD1 as the D gene, but with no DNA this cannot be confirmed. CDR3 length: 13 residues. The germline gives CDR1 ENHRY, CDR2 SYGVKD.

The rearrangement uses TRBV5-1 and TRBJ2-7; TCRdb calls TRBD1, which cannot be checked without DNA. The CDR3 totals 12 residues. CDR1 and CDR2 (germline): SGHRS, YFSETQ. The CDR3 spells CASSEGAYEQYF.

V gene TRBV5-1 combines with J gene TRBJ1-3; the TRBD1 assignment by TCRdb is unverifiable without DNA. This CDR3 contains 12 residues. Germline V gives CDR1 SGHRS, CDR2 YFSETQ. CDR3 sequence: CASRIPGNTIYF. Based on the CDR3 plus reference TRBV5-1 and TRBJ1-3, the full variable domain is KAGVTQTPRYLIKTRGQQVTLSCSPISGHRSVSWYQQTPGQGLQFLFEYFSETQRNKGNFPGRFSGRQFSNSRSEMNVSTLELGDSALYLCASRIPGNTIYFGEGSWLTVV.